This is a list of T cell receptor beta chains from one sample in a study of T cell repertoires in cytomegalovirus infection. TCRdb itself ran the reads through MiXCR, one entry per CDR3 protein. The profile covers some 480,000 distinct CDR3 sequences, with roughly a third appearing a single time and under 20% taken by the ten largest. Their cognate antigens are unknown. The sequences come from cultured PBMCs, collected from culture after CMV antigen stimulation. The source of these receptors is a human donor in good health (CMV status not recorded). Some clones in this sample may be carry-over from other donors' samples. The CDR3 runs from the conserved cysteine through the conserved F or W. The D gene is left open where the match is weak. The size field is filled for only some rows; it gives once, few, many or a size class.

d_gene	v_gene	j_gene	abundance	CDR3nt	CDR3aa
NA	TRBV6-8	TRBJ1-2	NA	TGTGCCAGCAGTTACTCGATAGATCTGGGGCGCGTTGACTATGGCTACACCTTC	CASSYSIDLGRVDYGYTF
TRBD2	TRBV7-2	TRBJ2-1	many	TGTGCCAGCAGCGGCGGTAGCGGGAGGGCCGGGGTCGATGAGCAGTTCTTC	CASSGGSGRAGVDEQFF
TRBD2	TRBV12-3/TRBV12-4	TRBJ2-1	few	TGTGCCAGCAGTTTAGAGAAGTGGGCTAGCGGGAGTGGGGAACAGTTCTTC	CASSLEKWASGSGEQFF
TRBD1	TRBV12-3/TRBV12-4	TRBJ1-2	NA	TGTGCCAGCACCCCACCGGGACAGGGGGGTAATGGCTACACCTTC	CASTPPGQGGNGYTF
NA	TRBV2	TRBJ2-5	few	TGTGCCAGCAGTGAAGGATCCGGGGGAGCGGAGAGGGAGACCCAGTACTTC	CASSEGSGGAERETQYF
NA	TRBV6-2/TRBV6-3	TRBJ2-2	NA	TGTGCCAGCAGCCCGGACACCTCGTTCGGGGAGCTGTTTTTT	CASSPDTSFGELFF
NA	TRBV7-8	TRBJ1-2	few	TGTGCCAGCAGCTTGGGACAAATGAGCGGCTACACCTTC	CASSLGQMSGYTF
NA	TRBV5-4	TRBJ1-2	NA	TGTGCCAGCAGCGGGGCTATGAGCGGCTACACCTTC	CASSGAMSGYTF
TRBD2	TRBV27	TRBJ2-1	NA	TGTGCCAGCGGACTAGCGGGAGCCCCCTACAATGAGCAGTTCTTC	CASGLAGAPYNEQFF
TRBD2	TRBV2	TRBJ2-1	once	TGTGCCAGCAGTGAAAGGGCACTAGCGGGAGGGCCTGAGCAGTTCTTC	CASSERALAGGPEQFF
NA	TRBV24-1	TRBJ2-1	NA	TGTGCCACCAGTTTGACGGGATCCTACAATGAGCAGTTCTTC	CATSLTGSYNEQFF
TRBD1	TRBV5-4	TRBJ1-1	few	TGTGCCAGCAGCTTGAGGGGGCTGGTTGAAGCTTTCTTT	CASSLRGLVEAFF
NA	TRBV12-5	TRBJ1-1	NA	TGTGCTAGTGGTTTGGTAGTGGGTGGTCAGGCGAACACTGAAGCTTTCTTT	CASGLVVGGQANTEAFF